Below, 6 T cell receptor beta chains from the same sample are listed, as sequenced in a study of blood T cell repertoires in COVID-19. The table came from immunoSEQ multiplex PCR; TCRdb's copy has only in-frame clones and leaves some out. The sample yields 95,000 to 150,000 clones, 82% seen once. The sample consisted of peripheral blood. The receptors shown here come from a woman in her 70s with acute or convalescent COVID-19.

In nucleotides, the CDR3 is TGTGCCAGCAGCCAAGGGGACAGCAGCTATGGCTACACCTTC. As protein: CASSQGDSSYGYTF. The chain is built from TRBV3-1 (or the pseudogene TRBV3-2) and TRBJ1-2; TRBD1 aligns across 7 bases. Germline CDR1 is LGHDT and CDR2 is YNNKEL (reference sequence). Unmatched junction bases numbered 3, after V lost 1 base and J lost 4 bases. This CDR3 region has 14 residues.

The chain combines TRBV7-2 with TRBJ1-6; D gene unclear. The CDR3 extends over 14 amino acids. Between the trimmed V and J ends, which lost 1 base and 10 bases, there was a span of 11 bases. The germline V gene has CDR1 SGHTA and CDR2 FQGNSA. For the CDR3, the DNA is TGTGCCAGCAGCTTAGAAAGGGCGGGCTCACCCCTCCACTTT. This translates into CASSLERAGSPLHF.

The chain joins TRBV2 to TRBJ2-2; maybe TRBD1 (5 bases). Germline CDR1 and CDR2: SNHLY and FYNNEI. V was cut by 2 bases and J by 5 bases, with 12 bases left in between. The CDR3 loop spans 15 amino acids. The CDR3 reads CASSETGSGTGELFF. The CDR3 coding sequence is TGTGCCAGCAGTGAAACTGGGTCAGGGACCGGGGAGCTGTTTTTT.

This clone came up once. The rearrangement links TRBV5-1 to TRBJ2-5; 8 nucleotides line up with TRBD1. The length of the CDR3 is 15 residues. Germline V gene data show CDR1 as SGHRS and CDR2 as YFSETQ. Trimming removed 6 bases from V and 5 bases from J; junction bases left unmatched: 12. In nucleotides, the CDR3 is TGCGCCAGCACTCAACGGACAGGGAAGACGGAGACCCAGTACTTC. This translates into CASTQRTGKTETQYF. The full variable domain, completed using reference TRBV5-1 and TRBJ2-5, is KAGVTQTPRYLIKTRGQQVTLSCSPISGHRSVSWYQQTPGQGLQFLFEYFSETQRNKGNFPGRFSGRQFSNSRSEMNVSTLELGDSALYLCASTQRTGKTETQYFGPGTRLLVL.

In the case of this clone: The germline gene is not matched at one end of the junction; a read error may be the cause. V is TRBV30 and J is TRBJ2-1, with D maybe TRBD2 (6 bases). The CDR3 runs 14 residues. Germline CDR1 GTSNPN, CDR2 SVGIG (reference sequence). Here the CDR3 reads CAWRLRGSHNEQFF. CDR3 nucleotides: TGTGCCTGGAGGCTGCGGGGCTCCCACAATGAGCAGTTCTTC.

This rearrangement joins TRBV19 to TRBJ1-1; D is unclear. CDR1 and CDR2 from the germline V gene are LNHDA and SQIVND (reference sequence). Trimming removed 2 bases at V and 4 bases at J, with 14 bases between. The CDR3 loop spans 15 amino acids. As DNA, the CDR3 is TGTGCCAGTAGTATACTGGGAGGAGAGGTCACTGAAGCTTTCTTT. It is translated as CASSILGGEVTEAFF.